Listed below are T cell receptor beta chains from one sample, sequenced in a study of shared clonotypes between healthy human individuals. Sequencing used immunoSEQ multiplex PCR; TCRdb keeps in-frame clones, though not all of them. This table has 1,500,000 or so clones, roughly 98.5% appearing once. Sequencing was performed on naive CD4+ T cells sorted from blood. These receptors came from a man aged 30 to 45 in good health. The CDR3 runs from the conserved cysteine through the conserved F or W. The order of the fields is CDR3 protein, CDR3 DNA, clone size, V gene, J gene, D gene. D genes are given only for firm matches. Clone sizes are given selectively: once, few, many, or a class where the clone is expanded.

CDR3 protein: CASSRLAGGTGELFF
CDR3 DNA: TGCGCCAGCAGTAGGCTAGCGGGAGGGACCGGGGAGCTGTTTTTT
clone size: -
V gene: TRBV10-2
J gene: TRBJ2-2
D gene: TRBD2

CDR3 protein: CASSVAGGNTEAFF
CDR3 DNA: TGTGCCAGCAGCGTAGCAGGGGGAAATACTGAAGCTTTCTTT
clone size: -
V gene: TRBV9
J gene: TRBJ1-1
D gene: TRBD1

CDR3 protein: CARTGTSGSLSDTQYF
CDR3 DNA: TGTGCCCGCACCGGGACTAGCGGGAGTCTTTCAGATACGCAGTATTTT
clone size: -
V gene: TRBV2
J gene: TRBJ2-3
D gene: TRBD2

CDR3 protein: CASSIGGTVINQPQHF
CDR3 DNA: TGTGCCAGTAGTATTGGCGGGACAGTTATCAATCAGCCCCAGCATTTT
clone size: -
V gene: TRBV19
J gene: TRBJ1-5
D gene: TRBD1

CDR3 protein: CASSPPGTSGSDEQYF
CDR3 DNA: TGTGCCAGCTCACCGCCCGGGACTAGCGGGAGCGATGAGCAGTACTTC
clone size: -
V gene: TRBV18
J gene: TRBJ2-7
D gene: TRBD2

CDR3 protein: CASSPRPGTGDNEQFF
CDR3 DNA: TGCGCCAGCAGCCCACGCCCCGGGACAGGGGACAATGAGCAGTTCTTC
clone size: -
V gene: TRBV5-1
J gene: TRBJ2-1
D gene: TRBD1

CDR3 protein: CAWSVQTEQYF
CDR3 DNA: TGTGCCTGGAGTGTACAGACCGAGCAGTACTTC
clone size: -
V gene: TRBV30
J gene: TRBJ2-7
D gene: -

CDR3 protein: CAWSVLGPTDTQYF
CDR3 DNA: TGTGCCTGGAGTGTACTTGGCCCAACAGATACGCAGTATTTT
clone size: -
V gene: TRBV30
J gene: TRBJ2-3
D gene: -

CDR3 protein: CASSHKREDEQYF
CDR3 DNA: TGTGCCAGCAGCCACAAGCGGGAGGACGAGCAGTACTTC
clone size: -
V gene: TRBV5-4
J gene: TRBJ2-7
D gene: TRBD2

CDR3 protein: CASSILTGEVRTGELFF
CDR3 DNA: TGCGCCAGCAGCATCTTAACAGGGGAAGTTCGCACCGGGGAGCTGTTTTTT
clone size: -
V gene: TRBV5-1
J gene: TRBJ2-2
D gene: TRBD1

CDR3 protein: CASSIAPGQGNEAFF
CDR3 DNA: TGTGCCAGTAGTATCGCCCCGGGACAGGGGAATGAAGCTTTCTTT
clone size: -
V gene: TRBV19
J gene: TRBJ1-1
D gene: TRBD1

CDR3 protein: CASSHRDRIGNTIYF
CDR3 DNA: TGTGCCAGCAGCCACCGGGACAGGATTGGAAACACCATATATTTT
clone size: -
V gene: TRBV7-9
J gene: TRBJ1-3
D gene: TRBD1

CDR3 protein: CASSQGWSGSFGQFF
CDR3 DNA: TGTGCCAGCAGTCAAGGGTGGAGCGGGAGCTTTGGGCAGTTCTTC
clone size: -
V gene: TRBV6-5
J gene: TRBJ2-1
D gene: TRBD2

CDR3 protein: CASSVGQGITEAFF
CDR3 DNA: TGTGCCAGCAGCGTCGGACAGGGTATAACTGAAGCTTTCTTT
clone size: -
V gene: TRBV7-3
J gene: TRBJ1-1
D gene: TRBD1

CDR3 protein: CASSLGTASTDTQYF
CDR3 DNA: TGTGCCAGCAGCTTAGGAACAGCTAGCACAGATACGCAGTATTTT
clone size: once
V gene: TRBV11-2
J gene: TRBJ2-3
D gene: -

CDR3 protein: CASSPAGWGTDTQYF
CDR3 DNA: TGTGCCAGCAGCCCAGCGGGTTGGGGCACAGATACGCAGTATTTT
clone size: -
V gene: TRBV6-5
J gene: TRBJ2-3
D gene: -

CDR3 protein: CATSRPLTVNTEAFF
CDR3 DNA: TGTGCCACCAGCAGACCCCTGACAGTTAACACTGAAGCTTTCTTT
clone size: -
V gene: TRBV15
J gene: TRBJ1-1
D gene: -

CDR3 protein: CASSQDPRASGNTIYF
CDR3 DNA: TGTGCCAGCAGCCAAGATCCCAGGGCATCTGGAAACACCATATATTTT
clone size: once
V gene: TRBV14
J gene: TRBJ1-3
D gene: -

CDR3 protein: CASVARIPGINEQFF
CDR3 DNA: TGTGCCAGCGTTGCCCGGATTCCCGGGATCAATGAGCAGTTCTTC
clone size: -
V gene: TRBV27
J gene: TRBJ2-1
D gene: -

CDR3 protein: CASSDPGRTPYEQYF
CDR3 DNA: TGTGCCAGCAGTGATCCGGGTCGGACCCCGTACGAGCAGTACTTC
clone size: -
V gene: TRBV6-1
J gene: TRBJ2-7
D gene: -

CDR3 protein: CASFGTGLGNQPQHF
CDR3 DNA: TGTGCCAGCTTCGGGACAGGATTGGGCAATCAGCCCCAGCATTTT
clone size: -
V gene: TRBV28
J gene: TRBJ1-5
D gene: TRBD1

CDR3 protein: CASSQESLLNTEAFF
CDR3 DNA: TGTGCCAGCAGCCAAGAGTCCTTGTTGAACACTGAAGCTTTCTTT
clone size: -
V gene: TRBV4-2
J gene: TRBJ1-1
D gene: -

CDR3 protein: CASSNAGLPNEKLFF
CDR3 DNA: TGTGCCAGTAGTAATGCGGGGCTGCCTAATGAAAAACTGTTTTTT
clone size: -
V gene: TRBV19
J gene: TRBJ1-4
D gene: -

CDR3 protein: CASSLFGELFF
CDR3 DNA: TGTGCCAGCAGCCTTTTCGGGGAGCTGTTTTTT
clone size: -
V gene: TRBV11-2
J gene: TRBJ2-2
D gene: -

CDR3 protein: CSARRVGRRGTEAFF
CDR3 DNA: TGCAGCGCCCGCCGTGTGGGCCGACGGGGCACTGAAGCTTTCTTT
clone size: -
V gene: TRBV29-1
J gene: TRBJ1-1
D gene: -

CDR3 protein: CASSLRVPTGTGELFF
CDR3 DNA: TGTGCCAGCAGCCTGCGAGTCCCGACGGGCACCGGGGAGCTGTTTTTT
clone size: -
V gene: TRBV11-2
J gene: TRBJ2-2
D gene: -

CDR3 protein: CASSLGGVINEQFF
CDR3 DNA: TGTGCCAGCAGCTTAGGGGGAGTGATTAATGAGCAGTTCTTC
clone size: -
V gene: TRBV7-9
J gene: TRBJ2-1
D gene: -

CDR3 protein: CASGSGRPNEQFF
CDR3 DNA: TGTGCCAGTGGTAGCGGGAGACCCAATGAGCAGTTCTTC
clone size: -
V gene: TRBV19
J gene: TRBJ2-1
D gene: TRBD2

CDR3 protein: CASSRHLFATPGGELFF
CDR3 DNA: TGCGCCAGCAGCCGACACCTTTTCGCCACCCCCGGTGGGGAGCTGTTTTTT
clone size: -
V gene: TRBV5-1
J gene: TRBJ2-2
D gene: -

CDR3 protein: CASSYARGGNQPQHF
CDR3 DNA: TGTGCCAGCAGTTACGCGCGGGGGGGGAATCAGCCCCAGCATTTT
clone size: -
V gene: TRBV6-6
J gene: TRBJ1-5
D gene: -

CDR3 protein: CASCRDREETQYF
CDR3 DNA: TGCGCCAGTTGCCGGGACAGGGAAGAGACCCAGTACTTC
clone size: -
V gene: TRBV10-2
J gene: TRBJ2-5
D gene: TRBD1

CDR3 protein: CASSLRGNQPQHF
CDR3 DNA: TGTGCCAGCAGTCTAAGGGGAAATCAGCCCCAGCATTTT
clone size: -
V gene: TRBV21-1
J gene: TRBJ1-5
D gene: -

CDR3 protein: CASSEIQETQYF
CDR3 DNA: TGCGCCAGCAGTGAGATCCAAGAGACCCAGTACTTC
clone size: -
V gene: TRBV10-1
J gene: TRBJ2-5
D gene: -

CDR3 protein: CAWTPPSGGYQPQHF
CDR3 DNA: TGTGCCTGGACCCCCCCTTCCGGAGGGTATCAGCCCCAGCATTTT
clone size: -
V gene: TRBV30
J gene: TRBJ1-5
D gene: -

CDR3 protein: CASSYLSGAGELFF
CDR3 DNA: TGTGCCAGCAGTTACTTATCGGGAGCCGGGGAGCTGTTTTTT
clone size: -
V gene: TRBV6-5
J gene: TRBJ2-2
D gene: -

CDR3 protein: CASSQQGQGRYNEQFF
CDR3 DNA: TGTGCCAGCAGCCAGCAGGGACAGGGCCGCTACAATGAGCAGTTCTTC
clone size: -
V gene: TRBV5-6
J gene: TRBJ2-1
D gene: TRBD1

CDR3 protein: CASSLTGRETQYF
CDR3 DNA: TGTGCCAGCAGCTTGACGGGAAGGGAGACCCAGTACTTC
clone size: -
V gene: TRBV5-6
J gene: TRBJ2-5
D gene: -

CDR3 protein: CASSLAWEQYF
CDR3 DNA: TGTGCCAGCAGCTTAGCCTGGGAGCAGTACTTC
clone size: -
V gene: TRBV7-2
J gene: TRBJ2-7
D gene: -

CDR3 protein: CASSPMSGSKSYPRSEQYF
CDR3 DNA: TGTGCCAGCTCACCAATGAGCGGGAGTAAATCTTATCCACGGTCCGAGCAGTACTTC
clone size: few
V gene: TRBV18
J gene: TRBJ2-7
D gene: TRBD2

CDR3 protein: CASKPSSYNEQFF
CDR3 DNA: TGCGCCAGCAAACCTAGCTCCTACAATGAGCAGTTCTTC
clone size: once
V gene: TRBV10-2
J gene: TRBJ2-1
D gene: -

CDR3 protein: CASSLAGPMGYEQYF
CDR3 DNA: TGCGCCAGCAGCTTGGCCGGGCCGATGGGGTACGAGCAGTACTTC
clone size: -
V gene: TRBV5-1
J gene: TRBJ2-7
D gene: -

CDR3 protein: CASRPDDGMIYNEQFF
CDR3 DNA: TGTGCCAGTAGACCAGACGACGGAATGATCTACAATGAGCAGTTCTTC
clone size: -
V gene: TRBV19
J gene: TRBJ2-1
D gene: -

CDR3 protein: CASRTGSSYNEQFF
CDR3 DNA: TGTGCCAGCAGGACAGGGAGCTCCTACAATGAGCAGTTCTTC
clone size: once
V gene: TRBV25-1
J gene: TRBJ2-1
D gene: TRBD1

CDR3 protein: CASSPPSTQPQHF
CDR3 DNA: TGTGCCAGCTCACCACCGTCGACTCAGCCCCAGCATTTT
clone size: -
V gene: TRBV18
J gene: TRBJ1-5
D gene: -

CDR3 protein: CASSLAEYWATDTQYF
CDR3 DNA: TGCGCCAGCAGCTTGGCCGAGTATTGGGCGACAGATACGCAGTATTTT
clone size: -
V gene: TRBV5-1
J gene: TRBJ2-3
D gene: -

CDR3 protein: CASSWGTGGTIPYEQYF
CDR3 DNA: TGCGCCAGCAGCTGGGGGACCGGCGGAACCATTCCCTACGAGCAGTACTTC
clone size: -
V gene: TRBV5-1
J gene: TRBJ2-7
D gene: -

CDR3 protein: CASSFRRHEGGYTF
CDR3 DNA: TGTGCCAGTAGTTTCCGACGTCACGAGGGTGGCTACACCTTC
clone size: once
V gene: TRBV19
J gene: TRBJ1-2
D gene: -